The present entry profiles one TCR beta chain with its context. Whole blood was used without fractionation, so all unsorted peripheral T cells were included. Reverse transcription used 450 to 650 ng RNA and constant-region primers for alpha and beta. Using multiplexing indices, alpha and beta chain libraries were generated apart by chain-specific third strand synthesis. TCRdb re-called the 5' RACE reads through MiXCR, storing one row per CDR3 protein. The sample lists roughly 18,000 distinct CDR3 sequences; over 9% were seen once. The sample is drawn from a study of HIV-infected patients and healthy controls. This CDR3 comprises 12 residues. Trimming left V 5 bases short and J 8 bases short, with 12 bases between.

The TCR originated in an adult in good health. The genes are TRBV12-3 or TRBV12-4 and TRBJ1-1, with D unclear. The specimen was blood. The CDR3 spells CASSPGFIEAFF. CDR3 DNA: TGTGCCAGCAGTCCGGGATTCATAGAAGCTTTCTTT.